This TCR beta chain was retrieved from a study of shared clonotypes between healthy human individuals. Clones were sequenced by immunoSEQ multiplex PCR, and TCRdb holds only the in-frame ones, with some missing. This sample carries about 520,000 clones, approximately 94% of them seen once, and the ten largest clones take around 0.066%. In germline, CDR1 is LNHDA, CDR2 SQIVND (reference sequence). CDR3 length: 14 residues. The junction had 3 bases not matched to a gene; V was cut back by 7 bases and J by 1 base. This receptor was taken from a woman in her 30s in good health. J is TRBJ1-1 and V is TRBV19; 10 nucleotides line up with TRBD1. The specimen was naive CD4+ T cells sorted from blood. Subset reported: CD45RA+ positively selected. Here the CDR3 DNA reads TGTGCCAGTATCCGGGACAGGGGGAACACTGAAGCTTTCTTT. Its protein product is CASIRDRGNTEAFF.